The rows below give T cell receptor beta chains drawn from one sample of a study of T cells in Graves' hyperthyroidism and ophthalmopathy. TCRdb reprocessed the multiplex PCR reads with MiXCR, giving one entry per CDR3 protein. Here the sample spans 550,000 to 700,000 distinct CDR3 sequences, approximately 14% being singletons. Sequenced: blood. Receptor source: a woman in her 40s with Graves' ophthalmopathy. CDR3s include the opening cysteine and the closing phenylalanine or tryptophan. The D gene is left open where the match is weak. The size of a clone is reported for some rows only, either as once, few or many, or as a class for expanded clones.

abundance,d_gene,len,j_gene,v_gene,CDR3aa,CDR3nt
many,.,13,TRBJ2-7,TRBV6-1,CASSDGTYYEQYF,TGTGCCAGCAGTGATGGAACATACTACGAGCAGTACTTC
.,TRBD2,16,TRBJ2-5,TRBV28,CASSLGLAESHETEYF,TGTGCCAGCAGTTTGGGACTAGCGGAATCTCATGAGACCGAGTACTTC
many,TRBD1,14,TRBJ2-7,TRBV28,CASGGQGAFYEQYF,TGTGCCAGCGGGGGACAGGGGGCGTTCTACGAGCAGTACTTC
many,.,13,TRBJ1-2,TRBV20-1,CSARPPGVYGYTF,TGCAGTGCTCGACCACCGGGAGTTTATGGCTACACCTTC
many,.,14,TRBJ1-1,TRBV7-8,CASSTGPRGTEAFF,TGTGCCAGCAGCACGGGACCCCGAGGGACTGAAGCTTTCTTT
.,.,14,TRBJ2-7,TRBV2,CASQFGTGSYEQYF,TGTGCCAGCCAGTTCGGGACCGGCTCCTACGAGCAGTACTTC
many,.,13,TRBJ2-2,TRBV28,CASAQGSGGELFF,TGTGCCAGCGCACAGGGTAGCGGCGGGGAGCTGTTTTTT
.,TRBD1,16,TRBJ1-5,TRBV6-2/TRBV6-3,CASSYRQGGSNQPQHF,TGTGCCAGCAGTTACAGACAGGGAGGAAGCAATCAGCCCCAGCATTTT
.,TRBD1,14,TRBJ1-2,TRBV6-1,CASRSGTGLYGYTF,TGTGCCAGCAGGTCCGGGACAGGGCTATATGGCTACACCTTC
many,.,14,TRBJ1-5,TRBV15,CATQRGPDSELQHF,TGTGCCACTCAGAGAGGGCCGGACAGCGAGCTTCAGCATTTT
many,TRBD2,16,TRBJ2-5,TRBV15,CATSRGGGSSLETQYF,TGTGCCACCAGCAGAGGAGGCGGGAGCTCCTTAGAGACCCAGTACTTC
many,.,12,TRBJ1-1,TRBV7-2,CASSLGAAEAFF,TGTGCCAGCAGCTTGGGGGCAGCGGAAGCTTTCTTT
many,TRBD2,13,TRBJ2-5,TRBV10-3,CAISTGLAETQYF,TGTGCCATCAGCACTGGACTAGCAGAGACCCAGTACTTC
many,.,15,TRBJ1-3,TRBV30,CAWRDSGHAGNTIYF,TGTGCCTGGAGGGACTCTGGACACGCTGGAAACACCATATATTTT
.,TRBD2,17,TRBJ2-2,TRBV11-2,CASSLDPLAGVAGELFF,TGTGCCAGCAGCTTAGACCCACTGGCGGGAGTGGCCGGGGAGCTGTTTTTT